This TCR beta chain was sequenced during a study of T cell responses to AZD1222 COVID-19 vaccine. Whole-study results and caveats: Repertoire samples came only from after the peak T cell response. With dominance at 160-218 and 743-854, vaccine-associated CD4 TCRs spanned spike. Just a handful of AZD1222 recipients were seropositive at baseline. As reported, nearly half of all spike-specific TCRs target variant regions that are unmutated.

This CDR3 is 16 amino acids long. Losses at the gene ends were 3 bases for V and 1 base for J; bases not matched to a gene: 7. In germline, CDR1 is SGDLS, CDR2 YYNGEE. Only in-frame clones appear in the TCRdb table, and some are missing; sequencing was by immunoSEQ multiplex PCR. The sample records 120,000 to 150,000 clones, approximately 91% being singletons. Of note for this clone: Its antigen is currently unknown.

The source was peripheral blood, collected 28 days after the second dose of the MenACWY control vaccine. The V call is TRBV9, the J call TRBJ1-2; 9 positions agree with TRBD1. This sequence was found in an adult who received the MenACWY meningococcal vaccine as a control. CDR3 residues: CASSETGGAGNYGYTF. As DNA, the CDR3 is TGTGCCAGCAGCGAAACAGGGGGCGCGGGTAACTATGGCTACACCTTC.